One and the same sample provided the 32 T cell receptor beta chains below, sequenced in a study of cytomegalovirus exposure and HLA in healthy donors. Use of 60 Vbeta and 13 Jbeta primers characterized the PCR. The table came from immunoSEQ multiplex PCR; TCRdb's copy has only in-frame clones and leaves some out. Of 100,000 or so clones in the sample, 69% were seen once. The material sequenced was PBMCs. The receptors come from a man aged 30-40 years in good health and CMV-seronegative.

In its sample, this clone was seen once. The CDR3, as DNA: TGTGCCAGCAGCCAAGAGGTGAGACTAGCGGGAGCCGGTGAGCAGTTCTTC. Translating it yields CASSQEVRLAGAGEQFF. The V call is TRBV4-2, the J call TRBJ2-1, with 12 bases matching TRBD2. The CDR3 sequence is 17 residues long. V was pared by 0 bases and J by 9 bases, with 9 bases of the junction left unmatched. Germline CDR1 and CDR2: LGHNA and YNFKEQ.

The rearrangement joins TRBV28 to TRBJ2-5; D is perhaps TRBD2 (6 bases). The CDR3 contains 15 residues. Trimming took 2 bases from V and 3 from J, leaving 13 bases between them. The germline V gene encodes CDR1 MDHEN and CDR2 SYDVKM. The CDR3: CASSLKGWREETQYF. CDR3 coding DNA: TGTGCCAGCAGTTTAAAAGGGTGGAGGGAAGAGACCCAGTACTTC.

The chain carries TRBV5-4 and TRBJ2-7; 8 bases map to TRBD2. V trimming: 2 bases; J trimming: 8 bases; junction bases outside the gene matches: 6. Germline CDR1 SGHNT, CDR2 YYREEE (reference sequence). This CDR3 is 13 amino acids long. CDR3 in amino acids: CASSFTSGRQQYF. CDR3 sequence (DNA): TGTGCCAGCAGCTTTACTAGCGGACGACAGCAGTACTTC.

V gene TRBV7-2 combines with J gene TRBJ2-1, with 8 bases fitting TRBD2. From germline, CDR1 is SGHTA and CDR2 FQGNSA. This CDR3 contains 15 residues. The ends lost 5 bases at V and 7 bases at J; junction bases unmatched: 10. The CDR3 loop reads CASSTRRSGENEQFF. The CDR3 DNA reads TGTGCCAGCAGCACTAGGCGTAGCGGGGAAAATGAGCAGTTCTTC.

This chain connects TRBV7-2 to TRBJ2-1, with 7 positions matching TRBD1. The germline gives CDR1 SGHTA, CDR2 FQGNSA. The CDR3 loop spans 17 amino acids. V lost 1 base, J lost 12 bases, and 18 bases stayed unmatched. CDR3 amino acids: CASSLGGGGQITIGQFF. Written as DNA, the CDR3 is TGTGCCAGCAGCTTAGGCGGTGGGGGACAGATCACAATTGGGCAGTTCTTC.

V usage is TRBV7-8 and J usage is TRBJ1-1; D is ambiguous. Germline-derived CDR1 and CDR2 are SGHVS and FQNEAQ. V dropped 6 bases and J dropped 6 bases, with 26 bases sitting between them. The CDR3 consists of 17 residues. In DNA form, the CDR3 reads TGTGCCAGCAGGAGATCCGGGATCTCAGGAGAGTTTGCTGAAGCTTTCTTT. It codes for CASRRSGISGEFAEAFF. Drawing the rest from reference TRBV7-8 and TRBJ1-1, the complete variable domain is GAGVSQSPRYKVAKRGQDVALRCDPISGHVSLFWYQQALGQGPEFLTYFQNEAQLDKSGLPSDRFFAERPEGSVSTLKIQRTQQEDSAVYLCASRRSGISGEFAEAFFGQGTRLTVV.

The gene calls are TRBV11-3 and TRBJ2-7; TRBD1 matches at 10 bases. The germline CDR1 and CDR2 sequences are SGHNT and YENEEA. The CDR3 is 14 residues long. J gave up 5 bases and V 3 bases, and 4 bases lay outside the gene matches. In DNA form, the CDR3 reads TGTGCCAGCAGCTTCCGGGACAGGGGCCACGAGCAGTACTTC. This encodes CASSFRDRGHEQYF.

The rearrangement uses TRBV6-6 and TRBJ2-1; no clear D gene. The length of the CDR3 is 11 residues. V lost 4 bases and J 5 bases, leaving 3 bases between the germline ends. Per the germline V gene, CDR1 is MNHNY and CDR2 is SVGAGI (reference sequence). The CDR3 is CASSSDNEQFF. For the CDR3, the DNA is TGTGCCAGCAGTTCAGACAATGAGCAGTTCTTC.

This clone has just a few counts. This chain connects TRBV4-3 to TRBJ2-7, with 13 positions matching TRBD2. Losses at the gene ends were 0 bases for V and 2 bases for J; bases not matched to a gene: 7. The length of the CDR3 is 18 residues. Germline CDR1 reads LGHNA; CDR2 reads YSLEER. The chain's CDR3 is CASSQDLLAGGYAYEQYF. The CDR3 DNA follows: TGCGCCAGCAGCCAAGATCTACTAGCGGGAGGGTACGCCTACGAGCAGTACTTC.

This clone was observed a few times. This chain uses TRBV9 with TRBJ2-1, with 7 bases matching TRBD1. CDR1 SGDLS and CDR2 YYNGEE come from the germline V gene. The V segment lost 4 bases and the J segment 5 bases; nucleotides outside the gene matches: 6. This CDR3 contains 14 residues. The chain's CDR3 is CASSIMTGNNEQFF. The DNA of the CDR3 is TGTGCCAGCAGCATAATGACAGGGAACAATGAGCAGTTCTTC.

The V call is TRBV5-1, the J call TRBJ1-3; no clear D. V dropped 0 bases and J dropped 0 bases, with 16 bases sitting between them. The germline V gene has CDR1 SGHRS and CDR2 YFSETQ. CDR3 length: 18 amino acids. CDR3 sequence: CASSLEGGPAYSGNTIYF. The DNA for the CDR3 is TGCGCCAGCAGCTTGGAAGGAGGTCCGGCGTACTCTGGAAACACCATATATTTT.

The CDR3 DNA reads as TGTGCCTGTAAAACACCAGGGGGCTCTGGCACTGAAGCTTTCTTT. Its protein product is CACKTPGGSGTEAFF. The J gene is TRBJ1-1, the V gene TRBV30; 8 nucleotides align to TRBD1. J was trimmed by 4 bases and V by 6 bases; bases with no gene match: 13. Per the germline V gene, CDR1 is GTSNPN and CDR2 is SVGIG (reference sequence). CDR3 length equals 15 residues. Full variable domain (rest looked up from reference TRBV30 and TRBJ1-1): SQTIHQWPATLVQPVGSPLSLECTVEGTSNPNLYWYRQAAGRGLQLLFYSVGIGQISSEVPQNLSASRPQDRQFILSSKKLLLSDSGFYLCACKTPGGSGTEAFFGQGTRLTVV.

This clone was seen more than once but under ten times. The chain combines TRBV7-9 with TRBJ2-2, with no clear D. Trimming removed 5 bases at V and 6 bases at J, with 13 bases between. The CDR3 runs to 14 residues. The germline CDR1 and CDR2 sequences are SEHNR and FQNEAQ (reference sequence). CDR3 sequence reads: CASSPPYEAGELFF. DNA of the CDR3: TGTGCCAGCAGCCCACCTTATGAGGCCGGGGAGCTGTTTTTT.

A few counts support this clone. The chain is built from TRBV28 and TRBJ2-2; 9 bases agree with TRBD2. Per germline, CDR1 MDHEN and CDR2 SYDVKM. The CDR3 is made up of 17 amino acids. The ends lost 6 bases at V and 0 bases at J; junction bases unmatched: 8. DNA of the CDR3: TGTGCCAGCAGGTTCCGGAGACTAGCGGCGAACACCGGGGAGCTGTTTTTT. Protein: CASRFRRLAANTGELFF.

DNA for the CDR3: TGCAGCGTTGAGTCTCTAGCGGGAAACACCGGGGAGCTGTTTTTT. Amino acid sequence: CSVESLAGNTGELFF. The chain combines TRBV29-1 with TRBJ2-2; 9 bases are a match to TRBD2. Germline CDR1 SQVTM, CDR2 ANQGSEA. The CDR3 length is 15 residues. V trimming: 3 bases; J trimming: 2 bases; junction bases outside the gene matches: 4.

This chain links TRBV13 with TRBJ2-5; TRBD2 is a possible D gene (5 bases). The CDR3 contains 15 residues. Germline V gene lookup returns CDR1 PRHDT and CDR2 FYEKMQ (reference sequence). V lost 3 bases and J lost 5, with 16 bases in between. CDR3 loop: CASSFYGGSGETQYF. The CDR3 DNA is TGTGCCAGCAGCTTCTATGGAGGAAGTGGGGAGACCCAGTACTTC. The whole variable domain, filled in from reference TRBV13 and TRBJ2-5, reads AAGVIQSPRHLIKEKRETATLKCYPIPRHDTVYWYQQGPGQDPQFLISFYEKMQSDKGSIPDRFSAQQFSDYHSELNMSSLELGDSALYFCASSFYGGSGETQYFGPGTRLLVL.

This clone was found a few times. V gene TRBV27 combines with J gene TRBJ2-5; TRBD2 matches at 12 bases. The better agreement between TRBJ2-7 and the DNA end casts doubt on the J call. In germline, CDR1 is MNHEY, CDR2 SMNVEV (reference sequence). The length of the CDR3 is 16 residues. The CDR3 sequence: CASSSAGLAGNHEQYF. For the CDR3, the DNA is TGTGCCAGCAGTTCAGCAGGACTAGCGGGAAATCACGAGCAGTACTTC.

In its sample, this clone was seen a few times. The V gene is TRBV18, the J gene TRBJ2-1, with 14 nucleotides matching TRBD2. Trimming at V came to 3 bases and at J to 12 bases, leaving 4 bases not matched to a gene. This CDR3 is 14 amino acids long. Germline CDR1 reads KGHSH; CDR2 reads LQKENI. The CDR3 DNA reads as TGTGCCAGCTCACCGGGACTAGCGGGAGTCGGGCAGTTCTTC. Translated, it gives CASSPGLAGVGQFF.

The rearrangement joins TRBV4-3 to TRBJ2-3, with 7 bases aligning to TRBD2. With V trimmed by 1 base and J by 4 bases, 8 bases remained unmatched. Germline CDR1 and CDR2: LGHNA and YSLEER. The CDR3 extends over 16 amino acids. The CDR3 DNA is TGCGCCAGCAGCCAAGGCTCTAGCGGCTATTCAGATACGCAGTATTTT. Translating it yields CASSQGSSGYSDTQYF.

V is TRBV28 and J is TRBJ1-5; 8 bases line up with TRBD1. Germline values: CDR1 MDHEN, CDR2 SYDVKM. The V and J ends lost 2 bases and 5 bases, in that order; junction bases with no gene match: 23. The CDR3 spans 21 residues. The CDR3 region has the DNA TGTGCCAGCAGTTTACCTACAGGGGGTTTCGACAGGGAGGGAGATTATCAGCCCCAGCATTTT. Translation gives CASSLPTGGFDREGDYQPQHF.

The CDR3 reads CASSAGYGYTF. The CDR3 bases are TGTGCCAGCAGTGCCGGGTATGGCTACACCTTC. This sequence joins TRBV25-1 and TRBJ1-2; no clear D gene. Per germline, CDR1 MGHDK and CDR2 SYGVNS. V was trimmed by 4 bases and J by 5 bases, leaving 5 bases between them. The CDR3 has 11 residues.

The V call is TRBV27, the J call TRBJ1-3; 7 positions agree with TRBD1. V lost 6 bases, J lost 4 bases, and 9 bases stayed unmatched. The CDR3 is made up of 15 amino acids. Germline loops: CDR1 MNHEY, CDR2 SMNVEV (reference sequence). CDR3 DNA: TGTGCCAGCAGCCGATCGACAGGGATCGGAAACACCATATATTTT. Translating gives CASSRSTGIGNTIYF.

The chain combines TRBV6-5 with TRBJ2-1, with 8 bases that match TRBD1. The CDR3 is 15 residues long. V trimming: 2 bases; J trimming: 3 bases; junction bases outside the gene matches: 3. Per germline, CDR1 MNHEY and CDR2 SVGAGI. The CDR3 DNA is TGTGCCAGCAGTTACGGACAGGGTTTCTACAATGAGCAGTTCTTC. Its translation: CASSYGQGFYNEQFF.

The chain uses TRBV4-3 and TRBJ2-1, with TRBD2 matching over 9 bases. The CDR3 length is 20 residues. V dropped 0 bases and J dropped 6; count of bases not matched to a gene: 18. From germline, CDR1 is LGHNA and CDR2 YSLEER. The CDR3 here is CASSQESHLAGLSFRNEQFF. The CDR3 DNA follows: TGCGCCAGCAGCCAAGAAAGTCACCTAGCGGGATTGTCGTTCCGCAATGAGCAGTTCTTC.

The chain uses TRBV19 and TRBJ1-2, with D uncertain. The V and J ends lost 5 bases and 2 bases respectively, with 18 bases between them. Germline loops: CDR1 LNHDA, CDR2 SQIVND (reference sequence). The CDR3 has 16 residues. CDR3 DNA: TGTGCCAGTAGTCTCCTCCCGGGAGCTATAAACTATGGCTACACCTTC. Protein sequence: CASSLLPGAINYGYTF.

This clone turned up a few times. This chain connects TRBV5-8 to TRBJ2-7; TRBD1 matches at 8 bases. The germline V gene encodes CDR1 SGHTS and CDR2 YDEGEE. There are 14 residues in the CDR3. V lost 1 base and J lost 7; bases outside the gene matches: 7. The CDR3 spells CASSLLRQGLEQYF. As DNA, the CDR3 is TGTGCCAGCAGCTTGCTACGACAGGGGTTGGAGCAGTACTTC.

The V call is TRBV19, the J call TRBJ1-2; D not resolved. Trimming left V 5 bases short and J 4 bases short, with 17 bases between. CDR1 and CDR2 (germline): LNHDA, SQIVND (reference sequence). The CDR3 runs to 15 residues. CDR3 nucleotides: TGTGCCAGTAGTCGCCTCCCCGGGTCGTTCTATGGCTACACCTTC. The encoded protein is CASSRLPGSFYGYTF.

CDR3 amino acids: CSVSGTGNQPQHF. The DNA of the CDR3 is TGCAGCGTTTCCGGGACTGGGAATCAGCCCCAGCATTTT. The rearrangement links TRBV29-1 to TRBJ1-5; perhaps TRBD1 as D (5 bases). V was pared by 5 bases and J by 4 bases, with 12 bases between. From germline, CDR1 is SQVTM and CDR2 ANQGSEA. CDR3 length equals 13 residues.

This chain joins TRBV9 and TRBJ1-1, with unresolved D. Germline loops: CDR1 SGDLS, CDR2 YYNGEE. The CDR3 extends over 13 amino acids. V was shortened by 0 bases and J by 2 bases, with 5 bases between the two germline ends. In DNA form, the CDR3 reads TGTGCCAGCAGCGTAGCCATTAACACTGAAGCTTTCTTT. Translated: CASSVAINTEAFF.

The chain links TRBV9 to TRBJ1-3, with D possibly matching TRBD1 (6 bases). This CDR3 comprises 15 residues. The V end was cut by 3 bases, the J end by 4 bases, with 14 bases between. CDR1 is SGDLS, CDR2 YYNGEE, per germline. The CDR3 here is CASSALTGSGNTIYF. The CDR3, as DNA: TGTGCCAGCAGCGCCTTAACAGGGTCAGGAAACACCATATATTTT.

The chain is built from TRBV18 and TRBJ1-1; D call uncertain. The CDR3 is made up of 15 amino acids. Per germline, CDR1 KGHSH and CDR2 LQKENI. V shed 4 bases and J shed 1 base, with 13 bases lying between them. CDR3 coding DNA: TGTGCCAGCTCACGTCTGGAACAGCCGAACACTGAAGCTTTCTTT. It yields the protein CASSRLEQPNTEAFF.

The J gene is TRBJ1-1, the V gene TRBV7-2; TRBD1 matches at 9 bases. After removal of 4 bases from V and 5 bases from J, the junction contained 8 bases not matched to a gene. This CDR3 comprises 15 residues. Germline V gene sequence: CDR1 SGHTA, CDR2 FQGNSA. DNA for the CDR3: TGTGCCAGCAGCTCCTACAGGGGGCTGGGGACTGAAGCTTTCTTT. Translating gives CASSSYRGLGTEAFF.